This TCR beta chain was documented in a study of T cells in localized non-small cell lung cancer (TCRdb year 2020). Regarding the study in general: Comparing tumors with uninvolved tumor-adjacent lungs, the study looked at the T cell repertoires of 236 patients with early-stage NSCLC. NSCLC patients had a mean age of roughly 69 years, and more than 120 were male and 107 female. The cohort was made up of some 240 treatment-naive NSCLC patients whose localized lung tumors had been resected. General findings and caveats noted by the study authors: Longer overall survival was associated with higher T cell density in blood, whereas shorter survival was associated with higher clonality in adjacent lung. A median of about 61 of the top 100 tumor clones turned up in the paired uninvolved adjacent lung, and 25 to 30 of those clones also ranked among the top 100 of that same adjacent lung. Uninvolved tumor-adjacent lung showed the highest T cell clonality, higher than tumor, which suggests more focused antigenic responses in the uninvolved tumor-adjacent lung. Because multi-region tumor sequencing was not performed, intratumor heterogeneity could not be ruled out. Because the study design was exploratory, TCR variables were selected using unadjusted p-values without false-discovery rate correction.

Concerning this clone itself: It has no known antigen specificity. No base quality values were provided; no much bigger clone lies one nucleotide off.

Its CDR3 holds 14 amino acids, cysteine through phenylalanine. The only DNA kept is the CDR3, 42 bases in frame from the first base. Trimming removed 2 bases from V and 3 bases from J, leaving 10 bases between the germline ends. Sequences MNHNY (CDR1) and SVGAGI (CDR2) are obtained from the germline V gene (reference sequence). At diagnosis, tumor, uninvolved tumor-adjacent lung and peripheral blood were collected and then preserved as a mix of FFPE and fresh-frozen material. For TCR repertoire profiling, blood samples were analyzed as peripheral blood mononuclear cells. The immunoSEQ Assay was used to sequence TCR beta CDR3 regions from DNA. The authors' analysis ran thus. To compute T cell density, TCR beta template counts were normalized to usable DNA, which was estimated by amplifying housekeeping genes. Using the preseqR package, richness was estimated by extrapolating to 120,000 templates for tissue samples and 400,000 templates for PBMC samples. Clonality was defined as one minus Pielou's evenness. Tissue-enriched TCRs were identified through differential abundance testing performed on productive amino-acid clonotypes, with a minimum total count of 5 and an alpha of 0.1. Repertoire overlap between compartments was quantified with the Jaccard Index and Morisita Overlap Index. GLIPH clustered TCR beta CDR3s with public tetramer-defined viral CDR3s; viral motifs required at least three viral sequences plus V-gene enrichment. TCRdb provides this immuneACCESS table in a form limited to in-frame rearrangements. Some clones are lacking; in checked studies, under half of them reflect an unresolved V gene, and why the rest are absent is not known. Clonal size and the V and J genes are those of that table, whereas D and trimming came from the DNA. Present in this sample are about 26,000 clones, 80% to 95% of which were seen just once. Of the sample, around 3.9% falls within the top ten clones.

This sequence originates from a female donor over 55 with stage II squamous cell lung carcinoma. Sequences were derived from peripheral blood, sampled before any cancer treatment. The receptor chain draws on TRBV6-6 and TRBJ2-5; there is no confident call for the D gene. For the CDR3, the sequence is CASSYVSPEETQYF. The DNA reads TGTGCCAGCAGTTACGTAAGCCCTGAAGAGACCCAGTACTTC.